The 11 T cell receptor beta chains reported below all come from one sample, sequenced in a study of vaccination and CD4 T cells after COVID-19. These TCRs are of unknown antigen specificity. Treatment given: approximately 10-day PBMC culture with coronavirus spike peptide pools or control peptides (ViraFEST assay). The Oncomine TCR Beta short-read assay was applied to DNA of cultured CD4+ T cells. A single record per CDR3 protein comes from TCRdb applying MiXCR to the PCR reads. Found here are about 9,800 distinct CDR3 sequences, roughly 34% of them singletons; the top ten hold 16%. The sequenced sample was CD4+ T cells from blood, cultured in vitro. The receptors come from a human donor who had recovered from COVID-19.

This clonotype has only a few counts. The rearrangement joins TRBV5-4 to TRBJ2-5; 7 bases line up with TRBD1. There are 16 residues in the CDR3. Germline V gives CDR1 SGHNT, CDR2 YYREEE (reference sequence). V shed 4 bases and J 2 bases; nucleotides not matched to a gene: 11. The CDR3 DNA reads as TGTGCCAGCAGCCCGACCGGGGACAGTTCACAAGAGACCCAGTACTTC. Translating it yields CASSPTGDSSQETQYF.

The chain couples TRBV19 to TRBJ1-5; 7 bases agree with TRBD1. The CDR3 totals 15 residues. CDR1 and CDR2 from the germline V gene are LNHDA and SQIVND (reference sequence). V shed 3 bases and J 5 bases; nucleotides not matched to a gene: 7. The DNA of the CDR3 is TGTGCCAGTAGTATGGGGACAGTCGGGTATCAGCCCCAGCATTTT. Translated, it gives CASSMGTVGYQPQHF.

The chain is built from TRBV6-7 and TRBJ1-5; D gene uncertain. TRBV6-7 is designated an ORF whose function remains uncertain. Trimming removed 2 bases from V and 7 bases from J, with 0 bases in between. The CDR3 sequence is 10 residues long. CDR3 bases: TGTGCCAGCAGTTACCAGCCCCAGCATTTT. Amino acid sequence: CASSYQPQHF.

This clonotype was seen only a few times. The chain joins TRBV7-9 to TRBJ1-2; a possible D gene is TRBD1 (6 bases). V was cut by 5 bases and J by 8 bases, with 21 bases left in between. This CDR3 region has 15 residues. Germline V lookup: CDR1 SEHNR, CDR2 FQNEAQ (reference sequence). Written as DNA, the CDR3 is TGTGCCAGCAGCCGACTAGGGGGGGGCTCGCAGGGCTACACCTTC. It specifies CASSRLGGGSQGYTF.

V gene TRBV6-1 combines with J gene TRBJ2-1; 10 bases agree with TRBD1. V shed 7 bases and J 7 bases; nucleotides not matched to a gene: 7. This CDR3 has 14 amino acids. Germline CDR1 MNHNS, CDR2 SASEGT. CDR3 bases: TGTGCCAGCACTAATGACAGGGGGCTAAATGAGCAGTTCTTC. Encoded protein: CASTNDRGLNEQFF.

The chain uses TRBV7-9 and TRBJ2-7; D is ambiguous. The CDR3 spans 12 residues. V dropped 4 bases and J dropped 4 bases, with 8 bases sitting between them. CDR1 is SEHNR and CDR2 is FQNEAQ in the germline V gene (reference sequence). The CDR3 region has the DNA TGTGCCAGCAGCTCGGGTCAATACGAGCAGTACTTC. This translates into CASSSGQYEQYF.

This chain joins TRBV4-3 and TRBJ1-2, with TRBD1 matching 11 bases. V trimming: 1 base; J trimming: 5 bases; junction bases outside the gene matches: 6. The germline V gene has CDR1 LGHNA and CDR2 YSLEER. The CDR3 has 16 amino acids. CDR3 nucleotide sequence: TGCGCCAGCAGCCAAGGCCGGGACAGGGGGTTTTATGGCTACACCTTC. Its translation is CASSQGRDRGFYGYTF.

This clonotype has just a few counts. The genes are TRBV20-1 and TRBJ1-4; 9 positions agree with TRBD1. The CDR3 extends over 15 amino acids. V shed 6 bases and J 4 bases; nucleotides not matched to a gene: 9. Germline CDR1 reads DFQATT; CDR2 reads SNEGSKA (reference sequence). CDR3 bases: TGCAGTGCCAAGGGACAGGGCTTGGGTAATGAAAAACTGTTTTTT. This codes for CSAKGQGLGNEKLFF.

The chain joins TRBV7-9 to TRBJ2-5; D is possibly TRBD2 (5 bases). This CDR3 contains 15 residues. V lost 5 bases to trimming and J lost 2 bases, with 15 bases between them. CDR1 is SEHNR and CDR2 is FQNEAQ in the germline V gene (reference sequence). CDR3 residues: CASSPKRRIQETQYF. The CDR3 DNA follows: TGTGCCAGCAGCCCCAAGCGGCGGATTCAAGAGACCCAGTACTTC.

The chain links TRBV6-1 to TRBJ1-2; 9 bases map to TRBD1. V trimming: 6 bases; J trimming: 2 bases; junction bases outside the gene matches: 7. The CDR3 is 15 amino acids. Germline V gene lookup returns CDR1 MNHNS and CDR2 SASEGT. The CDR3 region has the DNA TGTGCCAGCAGCCGAGTGGGACAGGGCAACTATGGCTACACCTTC. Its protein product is CASSRVGQGNYGYTF.

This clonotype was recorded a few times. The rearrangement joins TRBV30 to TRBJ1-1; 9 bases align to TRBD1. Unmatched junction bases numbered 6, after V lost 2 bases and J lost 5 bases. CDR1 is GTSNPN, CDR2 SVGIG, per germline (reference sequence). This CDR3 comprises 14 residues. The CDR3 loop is CAWSPTGGWTEAFF. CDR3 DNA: TGTGCCTGGAGTCCCACAGGGGGCTGGACTGAAGCTTTCTTT.